Following are 18 T cell receptor beta chains from one sample sequenced in a study of T cell responses to AZD1222 COVID-19 vaccine. Using immunoSEQ multiplex PCR, the repertoire was profiled, and TCRdb retains in-frame clones only, with some absent. In the table there are approximately 130,000 clones, roughly nine tenths of which are singletons. This sample comprised peripheral blood, obtained 28 days after the second AZD1222 dose. All receptors come from an adult who received the AZD1222 COVID-19 vaccine.

The rearrangement joins TRBV3-1 (or the pseudogene TRBV3-2) to TRBJ2-6; D remains unclear. The V end lost 0 bases, the J end lost 0 bases, and 3 bases lay between the germline ends. Germline V lookup: CDR1 LGHDT, CDR2 YNNKEL (reference sequence). This CDR3 is built from 15 residues. For the CDR3, the DNA is TGTGCCAGCAGCCAAGATATCTCTGGGGCCAACGTCCTGACTTTC. This encodes CASSQDISGANVLTF.

The chain joins TRBV5-8 to TRBJ1-2; D is uncertain. V was clipped by 3 bases and J by 1 base, with 10 bases between them. Per germline, CDR1 SGHTS and CDR2 YDEGEE. This CDR3 is 14 amino acids long. CDR3 bases: TGTGCCAGCAGCTCGCGCTTCAGTAACTATGGCTACACCTTC. Its translation: CASSSRFSNYGYTF.

The genes are TRBV3-1 (or the pseudogene TRBV3-2) and TRBJ1-4; D call uncertain. Germline CDR1 and CDR2: LGHDT and YNNKEL (reference sequence). The CDR3 spans 15 residues. Trimming stripped 1 base from V and 5 bases from J, with 11 bases between. CDR3 protein: CASSQVFNLNEKLFF. As DNA, the CDR3 is TGTGCCAGCAGCCAAGTATTCAACCTGAATGAAAAACTGTTTTTT.

The chain combines TRBV30 with TRBJ1-1; tentative D call: TRBD1 (6 bases). The CDR3 totals 13 residues. Germline CDR1 GTSNPN, CDR2 SVGIG (reference sequence). Trimming cost V 6 bases and J 4 bases, with 15 bases left between them. The CDR3 reads CACTKGGSTEAFF. The CDR3 region has the DNA TGTGCCTGCACAAAAGGGGGGTCCACTGAAGCTTTCTTT.

The chain uses TRBV11-2 and TRBJ2-1; D ambiguous. The length of the CDR3 is 11 residues. Per the germline V gene, CDR1 is SGHAT and CDR2 is FQNNGV. V was clipped by 3 bases and J by 9 bases, with 6 bases between them. The CDR3 region has the DNA TGTGCCAGCAGCTTTTGGGGTGAGCAGTTCTTC. This codes for CASSFWGEQFF.

The J gene is TRBJ1-6, the V gene TRBV7-9; D not resolved. Deletions cut 2 bases from V and 8 bases from J, with 4 bases between. This CDR3 is 12 amino acids long. Germline lookup yields CDR1 SEHNR and CDR2 FQNEAQ (reference sequence). The CDR3 loop reads CASSLQDSPLHF. The CDR3 region has the DNA TGTGCCAGCAGCTTACAGGATTCACCCCTCCACTTT.

The gene calls are TRBV4-3 and TRBJ2-2; TRBD2 might be the D (6 bases). V lost 3 bases to trimming and J lost 6 bases, with 14 bases between them. The CDR3 length is 15 residues. Germline V CDR1 and CDR2: LGHNA, YSLEER. CDR3 amino acids: CASSHEASEAGELFF. DNA for the CDR3: TGCGCCAGCAGCCACGAGGCTAGCGAGGCCGGGGAGCTGTTTTTT.

The chain is built from TRBV10-3 and TRBJ1-1; D is possibly TRBD1 (5 bases). Germline CDR1 is ENHRY and CDR2 is SYGVKD. Trimming took off 10 bases at V and 3 bases at J, with 18 bases between the two ends. The CDR3 loop spans 14 amino acids. The CDR3 is CATRAQGPDTEAFF. The CDR3 nucleotides are TGTGCCACCCGGGCTCAGGGTCCTGACACTGAAGCTTTCTTT.

CDR3 in amino acids: CASSSDSYEQYF. The CDR3, as DNA: TGTGCCAGCAGCTCGGACTCCTACGAGCAGTACTTC. The chain combines TRBV5-4 with TRBJ2-7; no clear D gene. The CDR3 extends over 12 amino acids. CDR1 is SGHNT and CDR2 is YYREEE in the germline V gene (reference sequence). Trimming removed 3 bases from V and 0 bases from J, with 4 bases in between.

The chain links TRBV5-4 to TRBJ2-7; 10 bases agree with TRBD2. V shed 0 bases and J 5 bases; nucleotides not matched to a gene: 2. Germline-derived CDR1 and CDR2 are SGHNT and YYREEE (reference sequence). The CDR3 spans 14 residues. Here the CDR3 DNA reads TGTGCCAGCAGCTTGGCTAGCGGGAGCAACGAGCAGTACTTC. It is translated as CASSLASGSNEQYF.

This rearrangement joins TRBV5-1 to TRBJ1-6; possibly TRBD1 for D (5 bases). Germline V CDR1 and CDR2: SGHRS, YFSETQ. This CDR3 region has 17 residues. The ends were cut back, 1 base at V and 11 bases at J, with 22 bases in the middle. For the CDR3, the DNA is TGCGCCAGCAGCTTGTCCCGGGACCGGACTCTTAGGGCACCCCTCCACTTT. Its translation is CASSLSRDRTLRAPLHF.

This rearrangement joins TRBV10-3 to TRBJ2-7; D call uncertain. The CDR3 contains 14 residues. V shed 0 bases and J shed 5 bases, with 11 bases lying between them. From germline, CDR1 is ENHRY and CDR2 SYGVKD. CDR3 nucleotides: TGTGCCATCAGTGAGTCGACTCTTCGGCACGAGCAGTACTTC. Translating gives CAISESTLRHEQYF.

This chain uses TRBV3-1 (or the pseudogene TRBV3-2) with TRBJ2-5; 11 bases line up with TRBD2. CDR3 length: 17 amino acids. CDR1 and CDR2 from the germline V gene are LGHDT and YNNKEL (reference sequence). Unmatched junction bases numbered 9, after V lost 1 base and J lost 5 bases. CDR3 DNA sequence: TGTGCCAGCAGCCAAGTGTTAGCGGGGGGGCTCGCGGAGACCCAGTACTTC. As protein: CASSQVLAGGLAETQYF.

The chain has TRBV5-4 and TRBJ1-5; no reliable D call. The CDR3 runs to 16 residues. Between the trimmed V and J ends, which lost 4 bases and 6 bases, there was a span of 20 bases. Germline loops: CDR1 SGHNT, CDR2 YYREEE (reference sequence). CDR3 region: CASSPPWLGRRQPQHF. CDR3 DNA sequence: TGTGCCAGCAGCCCCCCTTGGTTAGGGAGGCGTCAGCCCCAGCATTTT.

The gene calls are TRBV11-2 and TRBJ1-1; D ambiguous. The V and J ends lost 5 bases and 7 bases respectively, with 11 bases between them. CDR1 is SGHAT and CDR2 is FQNNGV in the germline V gene. The CDR3 spans 12 residues. The CDR3 reads CASSLDGIEAFF. The CDR3 region has the DNA TGTGCCAGCAGCCTTGACGGGATTGAAGCTTTCTTT.

CDR3 DNA sequence: TGTGCCAGCAGCTTCGGCGGCCCCCAAGAGACCCAGTACTTC. The encoded protein is CASSFGGPQETQYF. The J gene is TRBJ2-5, the V gene TRBV7-3; no reliable D call. Germline-derived CDR1 and CDR2 are SGHTA and FQGTGA. Between the trimmed V and J ends, which lost 3 bases and 1 base, there was a span of 9 bases. This CDR3 spans 14 amino acids.

The chain links TRBV14 to TRBJ1-1; 9 bases line up with TRBD1. The CDR3 is 13 amino acids. CDR1 is SGHDN and CDR2 is FVKESK in the germline V gene. The J segment lost 10 bases and the V segment lost 4 bases, leaving 7 bases of the junction unmatched. The DNA for the CDR3 is TGTGCCAGCAGCCTAACAGGGGGCGCGGGAGCTTTCTTT. It specifies CASSLTGGAGAFF.

A single count supports this clone. The V and J genes are TRBV4-3 and TRBJ1-5; possible D gene TRBD1, 6 bases. The V and J ends lost 4 bases and 5 bases respectively, with 9 bases between them. The CDR3 consists of 13 residues. Germline-derived CDR1 and CDR2 are LGHNA and YSLEER. Here the CDR3 DNA reads TGCGCCAGCAGCCTCGGACAGTATCAGCCCCAGCATTTT. This encodes CASSLGQYQPQHF.